The 10 T cell receptor delta chains below were found in one sample sequenced in a study of gamma delta lymphoproliferative disorders and STAT genes. Genomic DNA from isolated PBMCs served as the sequencing template. TCRdb re-called the multiplex PCR reads through CATT. The sample has about 3,100 delta-chain clones; about 1.3% are singletons. Sequencing input: blood. The receptors were sampled from a human donor in good health.

This clone was counted a few times. TCRdb has a much larger clone's protein, which differs at residue 14 from the translation of this DNA, likely because of a read error; what is shown is the protein translated from the DNA. The V call is TRDV2, the J call TRDJ3; possible D gene TRDD3, 5 bases. Germline CDR1 is GEAIGNYY and CDR2 is EKD. This CDR3 spans 19 amino acids. CDR3 nucleotides: TGTGCCTGTGACACCCTGGATGTTAAGGGCTCCTGGGACGCCCGACAGATGTTTTTC. Residues: CACDTLDVKGSWDARQMFF.

Regarding this clone: This likely traces to a read error, being one base from a far larger clone. Additional DNA sequences in this sample encode the identical CDR3. V is TRDV1 and J is TRDJ1; perhaps TRDD3 as D (6 bases). Per germline, CDR1 TSWWSYY and CDR2 QGS. This CDR3 has 18 residues. Between the trimmed V and J ends, which lost 1 base and 1 base, there was a span of 19 bases. CDR3 sequence: CALGEPLSTGGPTDKLIF. The DNA of the CDR3 is TGTGCTCTTGGGGAACCACTATCTACGGGGGGACCCACCGATAAACTCATCTTT.

This clone is labeled as medium-sized. A far larger clone differs by one base, so this is likely a read error. The chain is built from TRDV2 and TRDJ1, with 11 positions matching TRDD3. The CDR3 has 16 amino acids. The ends lost 5 bases at V and 3 bases at J; junction bases unmatched: 10. In germline, CDR1 is GEAIGNYY, CDR2 EKD. The CDR3 DNA sequence: TGTGCCTGTGGCCTACTGGGGGATAAGGATGCCGATAAACTCATCTTT. It codes for CACGLLGDKDADKLIF.

On this clone itself: TCRdb lists the protein of a much larger clone for this DNA, which differs at residue 18, so this is likely a read error; the protein given here is translated from the DNA itself. V is TRDV2 and J is TRDJ1, with 11 bases that match TRDD3. Per the germline V gene, CDR1 is GEAIGNYY and CDR2 is EKD. The CDR3 sequence is 21 residues long. The CDR3 spells CACDTVSTDRVYWGISDELIF. The CDR3 DNA follows: TGTGCCTGTGACACCGTCTCGACGGACAGGGTTTACTGGGGGATATCCGATGAACTCATCTTT.

This clone was recorded a few times. Given a far larger clone just one base away, this is likely a sequencing read error. Other DNA sequences in this sample translate to the same CDR3. The chain uses TRDV2 and TRDJ1, with a weak D call TRDD3 (6 bases). Germline V gives CDR1 GEAIGNYY, CDR2 EKD. Trimming shortened V by 2 bases and J by 1 base, and 13 bases separated the two germline ends. CDR3 length: 15 amino acids. The CDR3 DNA reads TGTGCCTGTGACAGCCTGGGGATCCTCACCGATAAACTCATCTTT. Translation gives CACDSLGILTDKLIF.

This clone has more than one count but fewer than ten. TCRdb's protein, taken from a much larger clone, differs from this DNA's translation at residue 4, likely owing to a read error; the protein displayed comes from the DNA. The J gene is TRDJ1, the V gene TRDV2; 12 bases line up with TRDD3. The J segment lost 1 base and the V segment lost 5 bases, leaving 13 bases of the junction unmatched. The CDR3 is 18 residues long. CDR1 is GEAIGNYY, CDR2 EKD, per germline. CDR3 in DNA: TGTGCCTGTGTCGCTTTACTGGGGGATACAGGGGGCACCGATAAACTCATCTTT. Its protein product is CACVALLGDTGGTDKLIF.

For this clone: Since a far larger clone is one base different, this is likely a read error. Other DNA sequences in the sample encode the same CDR3. The chain employs TRDV2 and TRDJ3, with D maybe TRDD3 (6 bases). There are 18 residues in the CDR3. Germline CDR1 and CDR2: GEAIGNYY and EKD. The CDR3 loop reads CACDITGSPSWDTRQMFF. The CDR3 DNA reads as TGTGCCTGTGACATTACTGGGTCGCCATCCTGGGACACCCGACAAATGTTTTTC.

On this clone: A far larger clone is only one base removed, so a read error is likely. The sample carries other DNA sequences with the same CDR3. This chain joins TRDV2 and TRDJ1; D is uncertain. V gave up 0 bases and J gave up 1 base, with 17 bases separating them. Germline V gene lookup returns CDR1 GEAIGNYY and CDR2 EKD. The CDR3 runs to 17 residues. CDR3 amino acids: CACDTLLGTRGTDKLIF. Written as DNA, the CDR3 is TGTGCCTGTGACACCTTACTAGGGACTCGGGGCACCGATAAACTCATCTTT.

This clone was recorded a few times. A read error is likely here: a far larger clone is one base away. Distinct nucleotide sequences in the sample also encode this CDR3. The chain combines TRDV2 with TRDJ3; 12 positions agree with TRDD3. V was pared by 3 bases and J by 1 base, with 9 bases of the junction left unmatched. Per germline, CDR1 GEAIGNYY and CDR2 EKD. This CDR3 is built from 20 residues. DNA of the CDR3: TGTGCCTGTGACCCCGTACTGGGGGATACCGGATCCTGGGACACCCGACAGATGTTTTTC. This translates into CACDPVLGDTGSWDTRQMFF.

This clone was observed a handful of times. TCRdb pairs this DNA with a much larger clone's protein that differs at residue 13, likely a read error; the protein shown was translated from the DNA. The V gene is TRDV2, the J gene TRDJ1; 13 bases map to TRDD3. J gave up 2 bases and V 3 bases, and 17 bases lay outside the gene matches. This CDR3 is built from 20 residues. Germline V CDR1 and CDR2: GEAIGNYY, EKD. CDR3 nucleotides: TGTGCCTGTGACGACTCTTTCCGTACTGGGGGATACGTGGGAACCGATAAACTCATCTTT. Protein product: CACDDSFRTGGYVGTDKLIF.